The clone carrying this T cell receptor (beta chain) has ten or more counts. Its antigen remains unidentified. Coverage ceases 3 residues before the CDR3 finishes, and the germline J gene fills in the end. CDR1 and CDR2 from the germline V gene are SGHTA and FQGNSA. The V and J ends lost 5 bases and 6 bases, in that order; junction bases with no gene match: 9. The CDR3 sequence is 15 residues long. This entry comes from a study of T cell clonality in common variable immunodeficiency. Notes on the study in general: In common variable immunodeficiency, TCR beta chains reportedly carried fewer deletions and N-nucleotide insertions.

Clones were sequenced by immunoSEQ multiplex PCR, and TCRdb holds only the in-frame ones, with some missing. The profile covers 15,000 to 25,000 clones, none occurring a single time. The TCR comes from a human donor with common variable immunodeficiency. The sequencing sample was made of peripheral blood mononuclear cells. V gene TRBV7-2 combines with J gene TRBJ2-1; TRBD1 aligns across 8 bases. Partial CDR3 DNA: TGTGCCAGCAGCCACGACACAGGGGGTGTCAATGAG. It codes for CASSHDTGGVNE. The full CDR3 is CASSHDTGGVNEQFF.